This entry describes one TCR beta chain. The data were produced by immunoSEQ multiplex PCR, yet TCRdb's version contains in-frame clones alone and is incomplete. The data show 150,000 to 200,000 clones, 90% to 95% seen once. This sample is drawn from a study of T cell responses to AZD1222 COVID-19 vaccine. This CDR3 contains 13 residues. The germline V gene encodes CDR1 MNHEY and CDR2 SVGAGI. V lost 5 bases and J 6 bases, leaving 13 bases between the germline ends. This TCR derives from an adult who received the AZD1222 COVID-19 vaccine. The rearrangement links TRBV6-5 to TRBJ1-1; perhaps TRBD1 as D (5 bases). Sequenced material: peripheral blood, taken 28 days after the second AZD1222 dose. CDR3 in amino acids: CASSINGAAEAFF. The CDR3 coding sequence is TGTGCCAGCAGTATTAACGGGGCAGCTGAAGCTTTCTTT.